This is a list of T cell receptor beta chains from one sample in a study of cytomegalovirus exposure and HLA in healthy donors. Clones were read by immunoSEQ multiplex PCR, and TCRdb kept only the in-frame ones, dropping some. This table holds some 250,000 clones, over 80% found once. The specimen was PBMCs. These receptors came from a woman between 40 and 50 years old in good health and CMV-seropositive. CDR3s include the opening cysteine and the closing phenylalanine or tryptophan. D genes are given only for firm matches. Clone size is shown for a subset of rows, as once, few, many or a class of expanded clone.

J,size,D,V,CDR3,DNA
TRBJ2-5,.,.,TRBV12-2,CASRYWPSGGVRQETQYF,TGTGCAAGTCGCTACTGGCCTTCGGGGGGGGTGCGCCAAGAGACCCAGTACTTC
TRBJ2-7,.,.,TRBV27,CASSSGRGKAAEQYF,TGTGCCAGCAGTTCGGGCAGGGGTAAAGCGGCTGAGCAGTACTTC
TRBJ1-1,.,TRBD1,TRBV6-5,CASSKDRLENTEAFF,TGTGCCAGCAGTAAGGACAGGTTGGAGAACACTGAAGCTTTCTTT
TRBJ2-7,.,TRBD2,TRBV15,CATSKGGSRYEQYF,TGTGCCACCAGCAAGGGCGGGAGTCGCTACGAGCAGTACTTC
TRBJ1-5,few,.,TRBV10-3,CAAHSAQDNQPQHF,TGTGCCGCCCACTCGGCCCAGGACAATCAGCCCCAGCATTTT
TRBJ1-1,.,TRBD1,TRBV19,CASSGVTGVWTEAFF,TGTGCCAGTAGTGGGGTAACAGGGGTATGGACTGAAGCTTTCTTT
TRBJ1-3,few,TRBD1,TRBV7-9,CASSRLFGQGNRGNTIYF,TGTGCCAGCAGCCGCCTATTTGGACAGGGTAATCGAGGAAACACCATATATTTT
TRBJ1-2,.,TRBD1,TRBV19,CATREQGNYGYTF,TGTGCCACTAGAGAACAGGGGAACTATGGCTACACCTTC
TRBJ2-1,.,.,TRBV11-2,CASSLDSGPHNEQFF,TGTGCCAGCAGCTTAGACTCAGGCCCCCACAATGAGCAGTTCTTC
TRBJ2-5,.,TRBD2,TRBV4-3,CASSLSGTGGTQYF,TGCGCCAGCAGCCTTAGCGGGACTGGGGGGACCCAGTACTTC
TRBJ2-3,.,.,TRBV11-2,CASSPGSTDTQYF,TGTGCCAGCTCGCCGGGGAGCACAGATACGCAGTATTTT
TRBJ1-1,few,.,TRBV6-5,CASSYSGPNEAFF,TGTGCCAGCAGTTACTCGGGCCCGAACGAAGCTTTCTTT
TRBJ1-1,.,TRBD1,TRBV5-8,CASSLMTGLRNTEAFF,TGTGCCAGCAGCCTAATGACAGGGCTTCGGAACACTGAAGCTTTCTTT
TRBJ1-2,.,TRBD1,TRBV5-4,CASSTGQNYGYTF,TGTGCCAGCAGTACGGGACAGAACTATGGCTACACCTTC
TRBJ1-1,.,.,TRBV29-1,CSARAMNTEAFF,TGCAGCGCGCGGGCGATGAACACTGAAGCTTTCTTT
TRBJ1-3,.,TRBD1,TRBV30,CAWSVRRDRLSGNTIYF,TGTGCCTGGAGTGTCCGGAGGGACAGACTGTCTGGAAACACCATATATTTT
TRBJ2-7,.,TRBD1,TRBV6-5,CASRGGQGAREQYF,TGTGCCAGCAGGGGCGGACAGGGGGCTAGAGAGCAGTACTTC
TRBJ1-1,.,.,TRBV11-3,CASSSPGGGWTEAFF,TGTGCCAGCAGCTCCCCTGGGGGGGGCTGGACTGAAGCTTTCTTT
TRBJ1-3,.,.,TRBV30,CAWSKTGSGNTIYF,TGTGCCTGGAGCAAAACAGGGTCCGGAAACACCATATATTTT
TRBJ1-1,.,TRBD1,TRBV4-1,CASSLRQGPNTEAFF,TGCGCCAGCAGCCTCAGACAGGGTCCCAACACTGAAGCTTTCTTT
TRBJ2-4,once,TRBD1,TRBV29-1,CSATGQRARNIQYF,TGCAGCGCCACGGGACAGAGGGCAAGAAACATTCAGTACTTC
TRBJ2-7,.,TRBD2,TRBV5-6,CASSLDLAGVNEQYF,TGTGCCAGCAGCTTGGATCTAGCGGGAGTAAACGAGCAGTACTTC
TRBJ2-1,.,TRBD2,TRBV7-2,CASSPQTSGGFGNEQFF,TGTGCCAGCAGCCCCCAGACTAGCGGGGGTTTTGGTAATGAGCAGTTCTTC
TRBJ2-1,.,TRBD2,TRBV4-1,CASSQPGTSGKWQFF,TGCGCCAGCAGCCAACCCGGGACTAGCGGGAAGTGGCAGTTCTTC
TRBJ1-2,.,TRBD1,TRBV7-2,CASSLSGQVLFGYTF,TGTGCCAGCAGCCTTTCGGGACAGGTGCTCTTCGGCTACACCTTC
TRBJ1-5,.,TRBD1,TRBV19,CASSIPLTGQGLNQPQHF,TGTGCCAGTAGTATACCTCTTACGGGACAGGGGCTCAATCAGCCCCAGCATTTT
TRBJ1-5,.,TRBD1,TRBV25-1,CASSAQGVGQPQHF,TGTGCCAGCAGTGCACAGGGGGTCGGACAGCCCCAGCATTTT
TRBJ1-1,.,.,TRBV29-1,CSAASPNTEAFF,TGCAGCGCCGCGAGCCCGAACACTGAAGCTTTCTTT
TRBJ2-1,.,TRBD2,TRBV27,CASSDSGASSYNEQFF,TGTGCCAGCAGTGATAGCGGGGCGAGCTCCTACAATGAGCAGTTCTTC
TRBJ2-5,.,.,TRBV21-1,CALGASYWETQYF,TGTGCCTTAGGAGCTAGCTATTGGGAGACCCAGTACTTC
TRBJ1-1,.,TRBD1,TRBV4-3,CASSQGAGTGVEAFF,TGCGCCAGCAGCCAAGGGGCGGGGACAGGGGTCGAAGCTTTCTTT
TRBJ2-7,.,.,TRBV11-2,CASSLDLAVGVPYEQYF,TGTGCCAGCAGCTTAGATCTAGCAGTCGGGGTACCCTACGAGCAGTACTTC
TRBJ1-5,.,.,TRBV6-6,CASSYETGNQPQHF,TGTGCCAGCAGTTACGAAACAGGGAATCAGCCCCAGCATTTT
TRBJ2-7,few,.,TRBV7-2,CASSLEQGPYEQYF,TGTGCCAGCAGCTTAGAACAGGGCCCCTACGAGCAGTACTTC
TRBJ1-1,.,.,TRBV5-1,CASSPGGLAFF,TGCGCCAGCAGCCCCGGGGGTCTAGCTTTCTTT
TRBJ2-7,.,TRBD2,TRBV11-3,CASSPGTSEFLYF,TGTGCCAGCAGCCCCGGGACTAGCGAGTTTTTATACTTC
TRBJ2-2,few,.,TRBV7-7,CASSPRVGTGELFF,TGTGCCAGCAGCCCTCGTGTCGGTACCGGGGAGCTGTTTTTT
TRBJ2-3,.,.,TRBV12-5,CASGRTVGRTDTQYF,TGTGCTAGTGGCCGGACAGTTGGTCGCACAGATACGCAGTATTTT
TRBJ1-5,.,.,TRBV7-3,CASSLTGGQPQHF,TGTGCCAGCAGCTTAACAGGCGGGCAGCCCCAGCATTTT
TRBJ2-2,.,.,TRBV25-1,CASRDYTNTGELFF,TGTGCCAGCAGGGACTACACGAACACCGGGGAGCTGTTTTTT
TRBJ1-2,.,.,TRBV6-5,CASSYSSARNYGCTF,TGTGCCAGCAGTTACTCGTCGGCTAGGAACTATGGCTGCACCTTC
TRBJ2-1,few,.,TRBV4-2,CASSPDKYHEQFF,TGTGCCAGCAGCCCGGACAAGTACCATGAGCAGTTCTTC
TRBJ1-2,.,.,TRBV6-6,CASSHSGRDGYTF,TGTGCCAGCAGTCATTCCGGCAGGGATGGCTACACCTTC
TRBJ1-4,.,TRBD1,TRBV5-4,CASSPTGTREKLFF,TGTGCCAGCAGCCCGACAGGGACTCGTGAAAAACTGTTTTTT
TRBJ1-1,.,.,TRBV7-2,CASSLAGGITEAFF,TGTGCCAGCAGCTTAGCAGGGGGAATCACTGAAGCTTTCTTT
TRBJ1-3,.,.,TRBV9,CASSAARGGGNTIYF,TGTGCCAGCAGCGCAGCGAGGGGAGGTGGAAACACCATATATTTT
TRBJ2-1,.,.,TRBV11-3,CASSLGSGRNNEQFF,TGTGCCAGCAGCTTAGGATCTGGGAGGAACAATGAGCAGTTCTTC
TRBJ1-4,.,.,TRBV5-5,CASSLVGGEKLFF,TGTGCCAGCAGCTTGGTGGGAGGAGAAAAACTGTTTTTT
TRBJ1-2,.,.,TRBV9,CASTTGRGDYGYTF,TGTGCCAGCACTACTGGTAGGGGTGACTATGGCTACACCTTC
TRBJ2-4,.,TRBD2,TRBV11-3,CATLLAGTKNIQYF,TGTGCCACTCTGCTAGCGGGCACCAAAAACATTCAGTACTTC
TRBJ2-1,.,TRBD1,TRBV6-1,CASCRDSSYNEQFF,TGTGCCAGCTGCCGGGACAGCTCCTACAATGAGCAGTTCTTC
TRBJ1-5,.,.,TRBV29-1,CSVSTGTPDQPQHF,TGCAGCGTTTCCACAGGGACCCCTGATCAGCCCCAGCATTTT